Listed here are 21 T cell receptor beta chains from one sample, sequenced in a study of T cell repertoires in cytomegalovirus infection. A single record per CDR3 protein comes from TCRdb applying MiXCR to the reads. In the table there are approximately 200,000 distinct CDR3 sequences, 28% of which are singletons. Sequencing was performed on PBMCs. The receptors stem from a human donor in good health (CMV status not recorded). Some clones in this sample may be carry-over from other donors' samples.

This clonotype was seen at least ten times. The rearrangement joins TRBV6-5 to TRBJ1-6; 9 nucleotides line up with TRBD1. Trimming cost V 0 bases and J 1 base; bases outside gene matches: 7. This CDR3 region has 19 residues. Germline CDR1 is MNHEY and CDR2 is SVGAGI. CDR3 region: CASSYSGQGVGSYNSPLHF. The CDR3 bases are TGTGCCAGCAGTTACTCGGGACAGGGTGTCGGATCCTATAATTCACCCCTCCACTTT.

This chain links TRBV19 with TRBJ1-1; D call uncertain. CDR1 and CDR2 (germline): LNHDA, SQIVND (reference sequence). Trimming left V 3 bases short and J 1 base short, with 3 bases between. CDR3 length: 12 amino acids. CDR3 in amino acids: CASSMQNTEAFF. The DNA for the CDR3 is TGTGCCAGTAGTATGCAGAACACTGAAGCTTTCTTT.

The chain recombines TRBV7-8 with TRBJ1-2; D is possibly TRBD1 (5 bases). Germline CDR1 is SGHVS and CDR2 is FQNEAQ. V was pared by 0 bases and J by 8 bases, with 16 bases between. CDR3 length equals 15 residues. The CDR3 spells CASSLARDRDGGYTF. The CDR3 DNA reads TGTGCCAGCAGCTTAGCCCGGGACCGAGATGGGGGCTACACCTTC.

This chain joins TRBV19 and TRBJ1-1; D is uncertain. CDR1 LNHDA and CDR2 SQIVND come from the germline V gene (reference sequence). V lost 6 bases, J lost 7 bases, and 12 bases lay in between. This CDR3 comprises 12 residues. The CDR3 region is CASRGRKGEAFF. The CDR3 nucleotides are TGTGCCAGTAGAGGGAGAAAGGGTGAAGCTTTCTTT.

This clonotype was observed a handful of times. V and J are TRBV5-6 and TRBJ2-5; TRBD2 agrees at 8 bases. The CDR3 sequence is 13 residues long. V dropped 2 bases and J dropped 5; count of bases not matched to a gene: 2. From germline, CDR1 is SGHDT and CDR2 YYEEEE. In DNA form, the CDR3 reads TGTGCCAGCAGCTTCACGGGAGGGGAGACCCAGTACTTC. This sequence encodes CASSFTGGETQYF.

Only a few counts were recorded for this clonotype. This chain uses TRBV4-2 with TRBJ2-4, with D perhaps given as TRBD1 or TRBD2 (5 bases each). Per the germline V gene, CDR1 is LGHNA and CDR2 is YNFKEQ. The CDR3 sequence is 15 residues long. V was pared by 4 bases and J by 0 bases, with 10 bases between. CDR3 nucleotides: TGTGCCAGCAGCCGGGACCTCTCAGCCAAAAACATTCAGTACTTC. It translates to CASSRDLSAKNIQYF.

By its share, this clonotype is medium-sized. CDR3: CASSLDGTVDQPQHF. The CDR3 DNA reads TGTGCCAGCAGCTTAGACGGGACAGTAGATCAGCCCCAGCATTTT. J is TRBJ1-5 and V is TRBV7-2; 7 positions agree with TRBD1. Germline V lookup: CDR1 SGHTA, CDR2 FQGNSA. The V gene end was trimmed by 1 base and the J gene end by 5 bases; junction bases not matched to a gene: 5. The length of the CDR3 is 15 residues.

The gene calls are TRBV29-1 and TRBJ1-2, with D maybe TRBD1 (5 bases). The CDR3 runs 16 residues. Germline loops: CDR1 SQVTM, CDR2 ANQGSEA. The V end lost 3 bases, the J end lost 8 bases, and 25 bases lay between the germline ends. CDR3 protein: CSVDKVRLTDSWGYTF. CDR3 DNA: TGCAGCGTTGATAAGGTGCGGCTCACAGACAGTTGGGGCTACACCTTC.

The rearrangement joins TRBV24-1 to TRBJ2-7; 7 bases line up with TRBD1. Germline V gene sequence: CDR1 KGHDR, CDR2 SFDVKD. V was pared by 9 bases and J by 3 bases, with 7 bases of the junction left unmatched. The CDR3 is made up of 13 amino acids. The CDR3 DNA sequence: TGTGCCACCTCCGGGACAGTCTTCTACGAGCAGTACTTC. As protein: CATSGTVFYEQYF.

This clonotype was seen more than once but under ten times. This chain joins TRBV7-2 and TRBJ1-2, with a possible D match to TRBD1 (6 bases). Trimming took 5 bases from V and 1 from J, leaving 11 bases between them. The CDR3 runs to 14 residues. CDR1 is SGHTA, CDR2 FQGNSA, per germline. CDR3 nucleotide sequence: TGTGCCAGCAGCACCCGGACAGATAACTATGGCTACACCTTC. Translating it yields CASSTRTDNYGYTF.

CDR3 amino acids: CASSSDRGGFTEAFF. The CDR3 DNA is TGTGCCAGCAGCTCAGACAGGGGAGGGTTCACTGAAGCTTTCTTT. This sequence joins TRBV5-4 and TRBJ1-1; 8 bases agree with TRBD1. Trimming cost V 3 bases and J 4 bases; bases outside gene matches: 8. The germline CDR1 and CDR2 sequences are SGHNT and YYREEE (reference sequence). The CDR3 covers 15 residues.

V usage is TRBV5-5 and J usage is TRBJ1-2; a possible D gene is TRBD1 (5 bases). In germline, CDR1 is SGHKS, CDR2 YYEKEE (reference sequence). The CDR3 runs to 13 residues. Trimming stripped 6 bases from V and 1 base from J, with 10 bases between. CDR3 bases: TGTGCCAGCACCACGGGACTTAACTATGGCTACACCTTC. This translates into CASTTGLNYGYTF.

The rearrangement links TRBV3-1 to TRBJ1-1; D is unclear. In germline, CDR1 is LGHDT, CDR2 YNNKEL (reference sequence). This CDR3 is built from 14 residues. V shed 1 base and J shed 4 bases, with 10 bases lying between them. As DNA, the CDR3 is TGTGCCAGCAGCCAAGGCGGACCCGTCACTGAAGCTTTCTTT. Translation: CASSQGGPVTEAFF. Variable domain in full (rest from reference TRBV3-1 and TRBJ1-1): DTAVSQTPKYLVTQMGNDKSIKCEQNLGHDTMYWYKQDSKKFLKIMFSYNNKELIINETVPNRFSPKSPDKAHLNLHINSLELGDSAVYFCASSQGGPVTEAFFGQGTRLTVV.

The chain uses TRBV6-1 and TRBJ2-5, with D perhaps TRBD1 or TRBD2 (6 bases each). CDR3 length equals 15 residues. CDR1 is MNHNS, CDR2 SASEGT, per germline. The V and J ends lost 1 base and 7 bases respectively, with 16 bases between them. CDR3 nucleotide sequence: TGTGCCAGCAGTGAAGAGTTAGCGGACAGCGGGACCCAGTACTTC. The encoded protein is CASSEELADSGTQYF.

The rearrangement links TRBV20-1 to TRBJ2-3; D call uncertain. The CDR3 contains 13 residues. Trimming pared 7 bases from V and 1 base from J, leaving 12 bases between. From germline, CDR1 is DFQATT and CDR2 SNEGSKA (reference sequence). DNA of the CDR3: TGCAGTGGTTTGCTCTCCGGCACAGATACGCAGTATTTT. Translating it yields CSGLLSGTDTQYF.

This clonotype was seen only a few times. The V gene is TRBV11-2, the J gene TRBJ2-1; no clear D. This CDR3 is built from 15 residues. Germline V lookup: CDR1 SGHAT, CDR2 FQNNGV. V lost 5 bases and J 0 bases, leaving 11 bases between the germline ends. CDR3 bases: TGTGCCAGCAGCAGAGATTTGAGCTCCTACAATGAGCAGTTCTTC. Amino acid sequence: CASSRDLSSYNEQFF.

Worth noting for this clonotype: This may be a read error: a much more frequent sequence differs by one nucleotide. The V call is TRBV7-2, the J call TRBJ2-3; weak D call: TRBD2 (6 bases). This CDR3 has 15 residues. V shed 4 bases and J shed 2 bases, with 13 bases lying between them. Germline V gives CDR1 SGHTA, CDR2 FQGNSA. The CDR3 loop is CASSSLGGYTDTQYF. CDR3 bases: TGTGCCAGCAGCTCCCTCGGGGGATACACAGATACGCAGTATTTT. Full variable domain (remainder filled in from reference TRBV7-2 and TRBJ2-3): GAGVSQSPSNKVTEKGKDVELRCDPISGHTALYWYRQSLGQGLEFLIYFQGNSAPDKSGLPSDRFSAERTGGSVSTLTIQRTQQEDSAVYLCASSSLGGYTDTQYFGPGTRLTVL.

The rearrangement links TRBV11-1 to TRBJ1-1; D remains ambiguous. Trimming pared 2 bases from V and 1 base from J, leaving 8 bases between. The CDR3 runs 14 residues. CDR1 is SGHAT and CDR2 is FQDESV in the germline V gene (reference sequence). The CDR3 is CASSLILANTEAFF. The CDR3, as DNA: TGTGCCAGCAGCTTAATACTGGCGAACACTGAAGCTTTCTTT. Full variable domain (outside the CDR3, taken from reference TRBV11-1 and TRBJ1-1): EAEVAQSPRYKITEKSQAVAFWCDPISGHATLYWYRQILGQGPELLVQFQDESVVDDSQLPKDRFSAERLKGVDSTLKIQPAELGDSAMYLCASSLILANTEAFFGQGTRLTVV.

The table lists this clonotype with a few counts. The chain combines TRBV6-6 with TRBJ2-7, with 8 bases matching TRBD1. Germline CDR1 reads MNHNY; CDR2 reads SVGAGI (reference sequence). J gave up 3 bases and V 6 bases, and 10 bases lay outside the gene matches. This CDR3 has 15 amino acids. The CDR3 is CASSTPKTGDYEQYF. For the CDR3, the DNA is TGTGCCAGCAGCACACCTAAGACAGGGGACTACGAGCAGTACTTC.

The chain is built from TRBV7-2 and TRBJ2-1, with 16 nucleotides matching TRBD2. The V and J ends lost 5 bases and 7 bases, in that order; junction bases with no gene match: 2. Germline V gene data show CDR1 as SGHTA and CDR2 as FQGNSA. The CDR3 consists of 15 residues. The CDR3 nucleotides are TGTGCCAGCAGCGGGACTAGCGGGGGGGGTAATGAGCAGTTCTTC. As protein: CASSGTSGGGNEQFF.

Ten or more counts support this clonotype. The CDR3 spells CASSLGGNQETQYF. CDR3 coding DNA: TGTGCCAGCAGCTTGGGGGGGAACCAAGAGACCCAGTACTTC. This chain links TRBV7-2 with TRBJ2-5; 7 bases line up with TRBD2. Germline loops: CDR1 SGHTA, CDR2 FQGNSA. With 3 bases clipped from V and 0 bases from J, the junction kept 1 base outside the gene matches. This CDR3 comprises 14 residues.